The 10 T cell receptor beta chains presented below share a single source sample, sequenced in a study of response to subunit inactivated influenza vaccine. TCRdb independently ran MiXCR on the RT-PCR reads; one entry per CDR3 protein. The sample includes around 750,000 distinct CDR3 sequences, 20% to 25% of them seen just once. The source material was PBMCs from blood, sampled around 5 days after vaccination. The receptors here all came from a man aged 50-60 years who received an inactivated influenza vaccine.

The rearrangement uses TRBV12-3 or TRBV12-4 and TRBJ2-2, with TRBD1 identical over 9 bases. CDR3 length: 14 amino acids. V gave up 2 bases and J gave up 9 bases; unmatched junction bases: 4. The CDR3 spells CASSLSDRGRELFF. As DNA, the CDR3 is TGTGCCAGCAGTTTATCGGACAGGGGCCGGGAGCTGTTTTTT.

The chain is built from TRBV18 and TRBJ1-4; 8 bases map to TRBD1. In germline, CDR1 is KGHSH, CDR2 LQKENI. The CDR3 has 15 amino acids. Unmatched junction bases numbered 9, after V lost 2 bases and J lost 10 bases. The CDR3 coding sequence is TGTGCCAGCTCACCAACAGGGGGGGATTTCGGAAAACTGTTTTTT. Amino acids: CASSPTGGDFGKLFF.

This clonotype came up a few times. This chain joins TRBV15 and TRBJ2-3, with a tentative D call TRBD1 (5 bases). Trimming shortened V by 6 bases and J by 4 bases, and 20 bases separated the two germline ends. CDR1 LNHNV and CDR2 YYDKDF come from the germline V gene (reference sequence). The CDR3 sequence is 16 residues long. Here the CDR3 reads CATSPSRAVESDTQYF. CDR3 in DNA: TGTGCCACCAGTCCGTCCAGGGCAGTGGAATCAGATACGCAGTATTTT.

This clonotype came up many times. The chain couples TRBV20-1 to TRBJ2-3; 11 nucleotides line up with TRBD2. This CDR3 comprises 15 residues. CDR1 DFQATT and CDR2 SNEGSKA come from the germline V gene (reference sequence). V shed 5 bases, J shed 6 bases, and the junction held 10 bases outside the gene matches. The CDR3 protein is CSALAGGIWTDTQYF. In nucleotides, the CDR3 is TGCAGTGCTCTAGCGGGGGGAATCTGGACGGATACGCAGTATTTT.

The gene calls are TRBV25-1 and TRBJ2-3; 7 bases line up with TRBD2. The V segment lost 3 bases and the J segment 1 base; nucleotides outside the gene matches: 10. The CDR3 covers 17 residues. Looked up from germline, CDR1 is MGHDK and CDR2 is SYGVNS. The DNA of the CDR3 is TGTGCCAGCAGTGATGTTCGACTAGCTGGGGGCACAGATACGCAGTATTTT. Amino acids: CASSDVRLAGGTDTQYF.

V usage is TRBV5-6 and J usage is TRBJ2-5; a possible D gene is TRBD2 (6 bases). The germline V gene has CDR1 SGHDT and CDR2 YYEEEE. The CDR3 is 14 residues long. Trimming left V 4 bases short and J 9 bases short, with 19 bases between. The DNA for the CDR3 is TGTGCCAGCAGCCTGGAGGGGCCAGCTGGAGCCCAGTACTTC. Protein: CASSLEGPAGAQYF.

For the CDR3, the DNA is TGTGCCAGCTCACCGAAGACGGACACCGGGGAGCTGTTTTTT. It encodes CASSPKTDTGELFF. The chain is built from TRBV18 and TRBJ2-2; D unresolved. Germline V lookup: CDR1 KGHSH, CDR2 LQKENI. The CDR3 loop spans 14 amino acids. The V gene lost 3 bases and the J gene lost 3 bases, with 8 bases spanning the gap.

This clonotype was seen a few times. The chain couples TRBV5-1 to TRBJ2-3; D is perhaps TRBD2 (6 bases). The germline V gene encodes CDR1 SGHRS and CDR2 YFSETQ. Deletions cut 7 bases from V and 6 bases from J, with 18 bases between. This CDR3 comprises 14 residues. The CDR3 coding sequence is TGCGCCAGCGACCGCGGGGAAGTTCGGGATACGCAGTATTTT. As protein: CASDRGEVRDTQYF. Based on the CDR3 plus reference TRBV5-1 and TRBJ2-3, the full variable domain is KAGVTQTPRYLIKTRGQQVTLSCSPISGHRSVSWYQQTPGQGLQFLFEYFSETQRNKGNFPGRFSGRQFSNSRSEMNVSTLELGDSALYLCASDRGEVRDTQYFGPGTRLTVL.

This clonotype was observed a handful of times. This rearrangement joins TRBV4-1 to TRBJ2-1; 8 bases match TRBD2. J gave up 12 bases and V 3 bases, and 13 bases lay outside the gene matches. This CDR3 region has 15 residues. In germline, CDR1 is MGHRA, CDR2 YSYEKL. In nucleotides, the CDR3 is TGCGCCAGCAGCCAGGTTAACGGGGGGGCTGCTGGGCAGTTCTTC. Its translation: CASSQVNGGAAGQFF.

This clonotype has just a few counts. The CDR3 DNA reads as TGCAGTGCGGGGGCCTACAATGAGCAGTTCTTC. The encoded protein is CSAGAYNEQFF. The chain couples TRBV20-1 to TRBJ2-1; D assignment may be TRBD1 or TRBD2 (5 bases each). The CDR3 runs to 11 residues. Trimming took 6 bases from V and 2 from J, leaving 5 bases between them. Germline V lookup: CDR1 DFQATT, CDR2 SNEGSKA (reference sequence).